A selection of T cell receptor beta chains follows, all from one sample in a study of T cells in Graves' hyperthyroidism and ophthalmopathy. TCRdb passed the multiplex PCR reads through MiXCR, listing each CDR3 protein once. The sample carries around 480,000 distinct CDR3 sequences, 13% to 15% recorded once. Input material: blood. The source of these receptors is a woman aged 18-29 years with Graves' hyperthyroidism. Each CDR3 is given with its conserved first and last residue. The D gene is left open where the match is weak. The listing skips clone size in some rows; elsewhere it reads once, few, many or a size class.

>-|TRBJ2-3|-|TRBV2
CASSLRLNTDTQYF
TGTGCCAGCAGTTTAAGACTAAACACAGATACGCAGTATTTT
>TRBD1|TRBJ2-3|once|TRBV29-1
CSVEERGQASTDTQYF
TGCAGCGTTGAAGAAAGAGGACAGGCGAGCACAGATACGCAGTATTTT
>-|TRBJ2-7|many|TRBV11-3
CASSPRTEPTYEQYF
TGTGCCAGCAGCCCCAGGACGGAACCAACCTACGAGCAGTACTTC
>TRBD2|TRBJ2-2|few|TRBV6-2/TRBV6-3
CASRGGGPRTGELFF
TGTGCCAGCAGGGGGGGAGGGCCACGGACCGGGGAGCTGTTTTTT
>-|TRBJ1-4|-|TRBV29-1
CSVVWEDEKLFF
TGCAGCGTTGTGTGGGAGGATGAAAAACTGTTTTTT
>-|TRBJ2-5|many|TRBV14
CASSRAGAETQYF
TGTGCCAGCAGCCGGGCAGGAGCTGAGACCCAGTACTTC
>TRBD2|TRBJ2-1|many|TRBV12-3/TRBV12-4
CASNRGLAANEQFF
TGTGCCAGCAATCGGGGACTAGCGGCCAATGAGCAGTTCTTC
>-|TRBJ1-2|many|TRBV27
CASSLWQGVGYTF
TGTGCCAGCAGTTTATGGCAGGGAGTTGGCTACACCTTC
>TRBD1|TRBJ1-1|many|TRBV27
CASRKGAGFDTEAFF
TGTGCCAGCAGAAAGGGGGCAGGATTTGACACTGAAGCTTTCTTT
>-|TRBJ2-1|-|TRBV20-1
CSARVGITEPYNGQFF
TGCAGTGCTAGAGTCGGTATCACAGAGCCCTACAATGGGCAGTTCTTC
>TRBD2|TRBJ2-1|few|TRBV20-1
CSASTAGGGSNEQFF
TGCAGTGCTAGTACAGCGGGGGGGGGTAGCAATGAGCAGTTCTTC
>-|TRBJ2-4|-|TRBV14
CASSPRVGSSPLAKNIQYF
TGTGCCAGCAGCCCCCGAGTAGGGAGTTCCCCCCTAGCCAAAAACATTCAGTACTTC
>-|TRBJ1-2|-|TRBV14
CASSHGRYYGYTF
TGTGCCAGCAGCCATGGGAGGTACTATGGCTACACCTTC
>-|TRBJ1-5|-|TRBV19
CASSQTFSNRVGNQPQHF
TGTGCCAGTAGTCAGACATTTTCGAACAGGGTGGGCAATCAGCCCCAGCATTTT
>-|TRBJ2-2|few|TRBV12-3/TRBV12-4
CASSRPNWELFF
TGTGCCAGCAGCAGGCCGAACTGGGAGCTGTTTTTT
>-|TRBJ1-5|few|TRBV12-3/TRBV12-4
CASSTLTGVRQPQHF
TGTGCCAGCAGTACACTGACAGGAGTAAGGCAGCCCCAGCATTTT
>-|TRBJ2-4|many|TRBV11-2
CASSSIPGNPKNIQYF
TGTGCCAGCAGCTCAATACCGGGGAATCCCAAAAACATTCAGTACTTC
>TRBD1|TRBJ1-2|many|TRBV6-1
CASSSVPYNIRDRVQYNYGYTF
TGTGCCAGCAGCTCCGTCCCTTATAATATTCGGGACAGGGTGCAATATAACTATGGCTACACCTTC
>-|TRBJ1-1|many|TRBV5-6
CASSLVINTEAFF
TGTGCCAGCAGCTTAGTGATTAACACTGAAGCTTTCTTT
>-|TRBJ1-6|-|TRBV7-9
CASSSRGGSSYNSPLHF
TGTGCCAGCAGCTCCCGAGGCGGTAGCTCCTATAATTCACCCCTCCACTTT
>-|TRBJ2-1|-|TRBV4-3
CASSQDVRPDQFF
TGCGCCAGCAGCCAAGATGTCCGGCCCGATCAGTTCTTC
>-|TRBJ1-2|-|TRBV12-5
CASGLEQRTFNYGYTF
TGTGCTAGTGGTTTGGAACAGCGGACATTTAACTATGGCTACACCTTC